The entry below gives a single T cell receptor beta chain sequence along with its context. This CDR3 has 13 residues. Germline V gives CDR1 SNHLY, CDR2 FYNNEI. The record originates from a study of shared T cell receptors in the human thymus. Clones were sequenced by immunoSEQ multiplex PCR, and TCRdb holds only the in-frame ones, with some missing. The sample yields more than 550,000 clones, approximately 83% seen once. These data also featured in a second study, about human thymus T cells. That paper notes: Surgeons resected thymus tissue during corrective heart surgery. Seemingly biased V and J gene usage marked thymic and blood repertoires.

V is TRBV2 and J is TRBJ1-1, with D hard to call. What was sequenced was thymocytes. This receptor was identified in a girl under two years old with a congenital heart defect. CDR3 loop: CARGEGKNTEAFF. The CDR3 DNA is TGTGCGAGAGGAGAGGGAAAGAACACTGAAGCTTTCTTT.